Below, one T cell receptor beta chain is given with its context. No antigen is known for it. The data are from a study of T-cell memory formation after mild COVID-19. Whole-study findings and limits: Later expanders leaned toward CD4+, whereas clones contracting from day 15 to 85 were balanced CD4/CD8. Contracting CD8+ clones were enriched in EMRA, CD4+ mainly in CM and EM.

TCRdb re-derived calls from the 5' RACE reads in MiXCR, one entry per CDR3 protein. The data contain around 200,000 distinct CDR3 sequences, roughly 17% of them singletons. CDR3 size: 16 residues. Trimming removed 0 bases at V and 0 bases at J, with 10 bases between. Germline-derived CDR1 and CDR2 are SGHRS and YFSETQ. This clonotype was obtained from an adult woman who had mild COVID-19 (a few samples of this study predate the infection). Cell type and time point are not known. The V and J genes are TRBV5-1 and TRBJ2-1; D unclear. What was sequenced was PBMCs or a T cell subset sorted from them (not recorded which). For the CDR3, the DNA is TGCGCCAGCAGCTTGGCAGCGAGGACCTCCTACAATGAGCAGTTCTTC. Its protein product is CASSLAARTSYNEQFF.